This T cell receptor (beta chain) was identified in a study of graft-versus-host responses after intestinal transplantation. Responders (roughly 200,000, CFSE-labeled) met roughly 200,000 stimulators that were irradiated and violet-dye-labeled. Germline loops: CDR1 SGHTA, CDR2 FQGTGA. The CDR3 contains 13 residues. V lost 5 bases, J lost 6 bases, and 5 bases stayed unmatched. This clone is medium-sized by share. Assay used: immunoSEQ multiplex PCR; TCRdb lists only in-frame clones, some missing. The sample holds about 15,000 clones, under 40% seen once. The chain carries TRBV7-3 and TRBJ2-7; 9 bases are shared with TRBD2. The TCR was taken from a human patient who received an intestinal transplant. Sequenced here: alloreactive CD8+ T cells from a mixed lymphocyte reaction culture, sampled before intestinal transplant. Regarding subset: CFSE-low proliferating T cells sorted from roughly 6-day pre-transplant mixed lymphocyte reaction (GvH or HvG direction). The CDR3 DNA reads as TGTGCCAGCAGCATAGCGGGAGCGGGCGAGCAGTACTTC. Translating it yields CASSIAGAGEQYF.